One sample yielded the 26 T cell receptor beta chains listed below, sequenced in a study of post-analysis software for immune sequencing data. Broader study findings: Patients carried a handful of TRBV segments more frequently than controls did, and TRBV5-6, TRBV5-1 and TRBV20-1 were among them.

Researchers reported that TCR beta cDNA libraries carried unique molecular identifiers. TCRdb recomputed calls from the PCR reads with MiXCR, one row per CDR3 protein. The data show some 690,000 distinct CDR3 sequences, with around 60% seen just once and roughly 12% held by the top ten. No antigen has been identified for these receptors. Specimen: blood. The receptors were sampled from a girl aged 2-10 years with multiple sclerosis.

This chain links TRBV6-5 with TRBJ1-2, with 7 bases matching TRBD1. The CDR3 runs to 14 residues. Germline loops: CDR1 MNHEY, CDR2 SVGAGI. V gave up 7 bases and J gave up 13 bases; unmatched junction bases: 18. CDR3 amino acids: CASNLRQGSYGITF. DNA of the CDR3: TGTGCCAGCAACCTAAGACAGGGTTCCTATGGAATCACCTTC.

This clonotype showed up just a few times. The chain has TRBV9 and TRBJ2-5; perhaps TRBD2 as D (6 bases). This CDR3 contains 13 residues. With 9 bases removed from V and 0 bases from J, the gap between germline ends came to 12 bases. Germline CDR1 reads SGDLS; CDR2 reads YYNGEE. The CDR3 protein is CATSAGYQETQYF. In DNA form, the CDR3 reads TGTGCCACCTCAGCGGGCTACCAAGAGACCCAGTACTTC.

This clonotype was counted only a few times. V is TRBV10-2 and J is TRBJ2-7, with 7 bases identical to TRBD1. Germline-derived CDR1 and CDR2 are WSHSY and SAAADI. Trimming took 0 bases from V and 5 from J; bases not matched to a gene: 4. The CDR3 runs to 14 residues. CDR3 region: CASSESPGGNEQYF. CDR3 sequence (DNA): TGCGCCAGCAGTGAGTCCCCAGGGGGAAACGAGCAGTACTTC.

This clonotype was seen more than once but under ten times. V usage is TRBV29-1 and J usage is TRBJ2-4; TRBD1 or TRBD2 may be the D gene (6 bases each). CDR3 length equals 13 residues. The V gene's germline CDR1 is SQVTM and CDR2 ANQGSEA. V was trimmed by 3 bases and J by 7 bases, leaving 13 bases between them. The CDR3 region has the DNA TGCAGCGTTGAGGGGGGCAAGGGGAACATTCAGTACTTC. As protein: CSVEGGKGNIQYF.

The rearrangement joins TRBV7-9 to TRBJ1-1; D remains ambiguous. Germline V gives CDR1 SEHNR, CDR2 FQNEAQ (reference sequence). V lost 3 bases to trimming and J lost 4 bases, with 9 bases between them. The CDR3 is 13 residues long. The DNA of the CDR3 is TGTGCCAGCAGCTTGTTTGGTGGCACTGAAGCTTTCTTT. It specifies CASSLFGGTEAFF.

V and J are TRBV5-6 and TRBJ2-7; 7 bases map to TRBD2. This CDR3 is built from 16 residues. Trimming cost V 4 bases and J 5 bases; bases outside gene matches: 15. Germline CDR1 SGHDT, CDR2 YYEEEE. The CDR3 region is CASSPDRTSRVDEQYF. CDR3 sequence (DNA): TGTGCCAGCAGCCCGGACCGGACTAGTAGGGTGGACGAGCAGTACTTC.

The DNA of the CDR3 is TGTGCCATCAGTGACAGGGGGCAGGAGCAGTTCTTC. Translated: CAISDRGQEQFF. The rearrangement joins TRBV10-3 to TRBJ2-1, with 8 nucleotides matching TRBD1. V was pared by 3 bases and J by 10 bases, with 2 bases of the junction left unmatched. Germline CDR1 ENHRY, CDR2 SYGVKD. This CDR3 comprises 12 residues.

The genes are TRBV2 and TRBJ1-1; D gene unclear. V was cut by 4 bases and J by 5 bases, with 11 bases left in between. The CDR3 covers 13 residues. Per the germline V gene, CDR1 is SNHLY and CDR2 is FYNNEI. Written as DNA, the CDR3 is TGTGCCAGCAGTGGACCCGCTAGGACTGAAGCTTTCTTT. It encodes CASSGPARTEAFF.

V gene TRBV7-9 combines with J gene TRBJ1-4; 8 bases agree with TRBD1. This CDR3 region has 12 residues. Germline-derived CDR1 and CDR2 are SEHNR and FQNEAQ (reference sequence). V shed 4 bases and J 15 bases; nucleotides not matched to a gene: 7. The CDR3 coding sequence is TGTGCCAGCAGCTCCGGGGGGACAGGCATGTTTTTT. Translating it yields CASSSGGTGMFF. The full variable domain, in which reference TRBV7-9 and TRBJ1-4 provide the parts outside the CDR3, is DTGVSQNPRHKITKRGQNVTFRCDPISEHNRLYWYRQTLGQGPEFLTYFQNEAQLEKSRLLSDRFSAERPKGSFSTLEIQRTEQGDSAMYLCASSSGGTGMFFGSGTQLSVL.

The chain recombines TRBV5-1 with TRBJ2-7, with TRBD2 matching over 12 bases. CDR3 length: 16 amino acids. Germline CDR1 is SGHRS and CDR2 is YFSETQ. The V segment lost 2 bases and the J segment 5 bases; nucleotides outside the gene matches: 8. The CDR3 nucleotides read TGCGCCAGCAGCTTTGGACTAGCGGGACTCGACGACGAGCAGTACTTC. This codes for CASSFGLAGLDDEQYF.

The chain recombines TRBV29-1 with TRBJ2-7; D is perhaps TRBD2 (6 bases). The CDR3 extends over 13 amino acids. The germline V and J ends were trimmed by 3 bases and 0 bases, with 9 bases remaining between them. Looked up from germline, CDR1 is SQVTM and CDR2 is ANQGSEA. DNA for the CDR3: TGCAGCGTTGAGGGACTGGGCTCCTACGAGCAGTACTTC. Its translation is CSVEGLGSYEQYF.

In its sample, this clonotype was seen a few times. The chain uses TRBV5-6 and TRBJ1-2; unclear D gene. The ends were cut back, 1 base at V and 5 bases at J, with 12 bases in the middle. Germline V gene data show CDR1 as SGHDT and CDR2 as YYEEEE. The length of the CDR3 is 14 residues. CDR3 protein: CASSLLLRPYGYTF. CDR3 nucleotides: TGTGCCAGCAGCTTGCTACTACGACCTTATGGCTACACCTTC.

The chain joins TRBV6-1 to TRBJ1-2, with D possibly being TRBD1 (6 bases). This CDR3 has 12 amino acids. Trimming took 8 bases from V and 4 from J, leaving 11 bases between them. Germline CDR1 is MNHNS and CDR2 is SASEGT. The CDR3 nucleotides read TGTGCCAGCCTAGGACAGTTCTATGGCTACACCTTC. Translating gives CASLGQFYGYTF.

This clonotype has just a few counts. The genes are TRBV4-1 and TRBJ2-3, with TRBD1 identical over 10 bases. Looked up from germline, CDR1 is MGHRA and CDR2 is YSYEKL. CDR3 length: 15 residues. Unmatched junction bases numbered 6, after V lost 0 bases and J lost 9 bases. The CDR3, as DNA: TGCGCCAGCAGCCAAGACTGGGGACAGGGGAGCACGCAGTATTTT. Protein product: CASSQDWGQGSTQYF.

This chain links TRBV25-1 with TRBJ2-7, with D possibly TRBD2 on 6 matching bases. CDR3 length: 12 residues. The germline gives CDR1 MGHDK, CDR2 SYGVNS. Trimming stripped 10 bases from V and 4 bases from J, with 14 bases between. CDR3 sequence (DNA): TGTGCCAACCCGGGACTTCTTTACGAGCAGTACTTC. It translates to CANPGLLYEQYF.

The chain combines TRBV6-6 with TRBJ1-1; 8 nucleotides line up with TRBD1. Germline values: CDR1 MNHNY, CDR2 SVGAGI (reference sequence). This CDR3 has 14 amino acids. The junction had 11 bases not matched to a gene; V was cut back by 7 bases and J by 7 bases. The CDR3 is CASTSTTGGDEAFF. The CDR3 region has the DNA TGTGCCAGCACTTCCACCACAGGGGGGGATGAAGCTTTCTTT.

This clonotype has only a few counts. The chain joins TRBV13 to TRBJ2-3, with D perhaps matching TRBD1 or TRBD2 (5 bases each). Deletions cut 2 bases from V and 5 bases from J, with 8 bases between. The CDR3 contains 13 residues. Germline lookup yields CDR1 PRHDT and CDR2 FYEKMQ (reference sequence). Here the CDR3 DNA reads TGTGCCAGCAGCTTAAGAGGGGAAGATACGCAGTATTTT. This translates into CASSLRGEDTQYF.

The sample holds a few counts of this clonotype. At one end the junction does not follow the germline gene, possibly because of a read error. The V and J genes are TRBV3-1 and TRBJ2-5; D could derive from TRBD1 or TRBD2 (5 bases each). CDR1 is LGHDT, CDR2 YNNKEL, per germline (reference sequence). This CDR3 contains 15 residues. This CDR3 reads CASSQRARDQETQYF. CDR3 bases: TGTGCCAGCAGCCAACGGGCACGGGACCAGGAGACCCAGTACTTC.

The V call is TRBV28, the J call TRBJ1-5, with a weak D call TRBD1 (6 bases). The CDR3 contains 15 residues. V lost 1 base and J lost 1, with 8 bases in between. In germline, CDR1 is MDHEN, CDR2 SYDVKM. Written as DNA, the CDR3 is TGTGCCAGCAGTTTATACCAGGGGAGCAATCAGCCCCAGCATTTT. Translated: CASSLYQGSNQPQHF.

V is TRBV7-3 and J is TRBJ2-1; D remains unclear. Germline CDR1 is SGHTA and CDR2 is FQGTGA. This CDR3 spans 14 amino acids. V dropped 2 bases and J dropped 5 bases, with 10 bases sitting between them. The CDR3 here is CASSLAPGDNEQFF. The CDR3 nucleotides are TGTGCCAGCAGCTTAGCCCCTGGCGACAATGAGCAGTTCTTC.

This clonotype was observed many times. The rearrangement links TRBV6-6 to TRBJ2-4; D is perhaps TRBD2 (7 bases). The CDR3 extends over 16 amino acids. Deletions cut 6 bases from V and 2 bases from J, with 17 bases between. CDR1 is MNHNY, CDR2 SVGAGI, per germline (reference sequence). The CDR3 here is CASRGGGPAPKNIQYF. The CDR3 DNA is TGTGCCAGCAGAGGGGGGGGGCCCGCTCCCAAAAACATTCAGTACTTC.

The chain is built from TRBV10-3 and TRBJ2-3; D not resolved. Germline-derived CDR1 and CDR2 are ENHRY and SYGVKD. The length of the CDR3 is 13 residues. V was pared by 7 bases and J by 2 bases, with 10 bases between. CDR3 nucleotide sequence: TGTGCCATCAATGACCGGCTCACAGATACGCAGTATTTT. The encoded protein is CAINDRLTDTQYF.

The chain combines TRBV7-8 with TRBJ1-5, with a tentative D call TRBD1 (6 bases). Germline V gene sequence: CDR1 SGHVS, CDR2 FQNEAQ. This CDR3 is built from 15 residues. The V end was cut by 3 bases, the J end by 5 bases, with 14 bases between. The CDR3 bases are TGTGCCAGCAGCTTGGGGCAGGGGATAGATCAGCCCCAGCATTTT. Amino acids: CASSLGQGIDQPQHF.

This clonotype was detected a few times. The chain uses TRBV5-5 and TRBJ1-2; D unclear. Trimming removed 4 bases at V and 3 bases at J, with 7 bases between. This CDR3 region has 12 residues. Germline V CDR1 and CDR2: SGHKS, YYEKEE (reference sequence). The CDR3 loop is CASSPTYYGYTF. CDR3 DNA: TGTGCCAGCAGCCCCACCTACTATGGCTACACCTTC.

This rearrangement joins TRBV7-6 to TRBJ1-6, with unresolved D. The CDR3 is 16 residues long. CDR1 SGHVS and CDR2 FNYEAQ come from the germline V gene. Trimming stripped 4 bases from V and 5 bases from J, with 15 bases between. The CDR3 DNA reads TGTGCCAGCAGCTCTGAGACGGGGAATAATAATTCACCCCTCCACTTT. Amino acid sequence: CASSSETGNNNSPLHF.

This chain joins TRBV29-1 and TRBJ2-7; 9 bases match TRBD1. From germline, CDR1 is SQVTM and CDR2 ANQGSEA. The CDR3 has 12 residues. V lost 8 bases and J lost 4; bases outside the gene matches: 6. The CDR3 region has the DNA TGCAGCTGCTGGGACAGGGCTTACGAGCAGTACTTC. It codes for CSCWDRAYEQYF.